The present TCR beta chain was sequenced within a study of T cell repertoires in cytomegalovirus infection. About the research overall: Matching HLA type, along with CMV infection, was indicated by public TCR beta signatures.

A single record per CDR3 protein comes from TCRdb applying MiXCR to the reads. Of approximately 490,000 distinct CDR3 sequences listed, roughly 12% are singletons. This clonotype was seen at least ten times. Its antigen is as yet unknown. General study points: Carriers of CMV and the relevant HLA type were discriminated by public TCR beta frequency. Predominance within the ex vivo response was attributable to HLA-C-restricted CMV-specific TCR beta clonotypes.

The V gene's germline CDR1 is GTSNPN and CDR2 SVGIG (reference sequence). Trimming cost V 3 bases and J 0 bases, with 9 bases left between them. CDR3 length equals 14 residues. This sequence joins TRBV30 and TRBJ1-3; TRBD1 might be the D (5 bases). The specimen was PBMCs. The TCR comes from a human donor in good health (CMV status not recorded). Some clones in this sample may be carry-over from other donors' samples. CDR3 amino acids: CAWSPGTSGNTIYF. The CDR3 region has the DNA TGTGCCTGGAGCCCGGGGACCTCTGGAAACACCATATATTTT.